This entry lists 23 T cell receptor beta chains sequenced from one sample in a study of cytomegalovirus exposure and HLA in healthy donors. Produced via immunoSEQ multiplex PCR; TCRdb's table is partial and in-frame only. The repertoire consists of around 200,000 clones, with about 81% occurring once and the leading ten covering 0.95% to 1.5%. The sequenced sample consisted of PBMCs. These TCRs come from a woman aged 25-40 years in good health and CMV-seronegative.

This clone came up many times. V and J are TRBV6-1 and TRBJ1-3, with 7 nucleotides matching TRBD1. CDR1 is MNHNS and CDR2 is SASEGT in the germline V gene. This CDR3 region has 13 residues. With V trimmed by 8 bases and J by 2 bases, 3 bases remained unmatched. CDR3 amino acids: CASEGQTGNTIYF. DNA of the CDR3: TGTGCCAGCGAGGGACAGACTGGAAACACCATATATTTT.

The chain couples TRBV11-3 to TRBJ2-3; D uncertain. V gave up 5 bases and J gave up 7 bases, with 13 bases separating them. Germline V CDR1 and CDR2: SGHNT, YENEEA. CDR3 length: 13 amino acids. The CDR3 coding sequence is TGTGCCAGCAGCCAAGCCTCGCTAAATACGCAGTATTTT. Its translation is CASSQASLNTQYF. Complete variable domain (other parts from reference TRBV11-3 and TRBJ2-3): EAGVVQSPRYKIIEKKQPVAFWCNPISGHNTLYWYLQNLGQGPELLIRYENEEAVDDSQLPKDRFSAERLKGVDSTLKIQPAELGDSAVYLCASSQASLNTQYFGPGTRLTVL.

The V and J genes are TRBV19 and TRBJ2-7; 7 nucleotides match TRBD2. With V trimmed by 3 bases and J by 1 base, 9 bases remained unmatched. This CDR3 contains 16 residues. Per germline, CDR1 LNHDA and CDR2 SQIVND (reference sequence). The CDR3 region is CASSMRGGSFSYEQYF. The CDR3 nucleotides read TGTGCCAGTAGTATGAGAGGCGGGAGTTTTTCCTACGAGCAGTACTTC.

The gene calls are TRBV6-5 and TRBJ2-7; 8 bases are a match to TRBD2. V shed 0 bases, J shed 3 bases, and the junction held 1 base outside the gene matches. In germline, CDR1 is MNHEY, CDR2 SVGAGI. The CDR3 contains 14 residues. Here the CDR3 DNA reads TGTGCCAGCAGTTACTCAACTAGCGGCTACGAGCAGTACTTC. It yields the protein CASSYSTSGYEQYF.

CDR3 sequence reads: CASSLAFQETQYF. CDR3 bases: TGTGCCAGCTCTCTAGCCTTCCAAGAGACCCAGTACTTC. The J gene is TRBJ2-5, the V gene TRBV7-2, with D perhaps matching TRBD2 (5 bases). This CDR3 comprises 13 residues. The V gene's germline CDR1 is SGHTA and CDR2 FQGNSA. V lost 8 bases and J lost 1, with 11 bases in between.

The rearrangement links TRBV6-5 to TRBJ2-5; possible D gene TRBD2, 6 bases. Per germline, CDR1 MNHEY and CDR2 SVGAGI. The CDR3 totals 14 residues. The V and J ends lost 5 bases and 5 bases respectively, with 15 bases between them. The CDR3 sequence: CASSEGEATETQYF. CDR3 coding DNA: TGTGCCAGCAGTGAAGGGGAGGCGACGGAGACCCAGTACTTC.

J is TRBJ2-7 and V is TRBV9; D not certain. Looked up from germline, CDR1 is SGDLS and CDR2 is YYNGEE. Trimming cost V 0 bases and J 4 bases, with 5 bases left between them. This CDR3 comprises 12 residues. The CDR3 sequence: CASSVDEYEQYF. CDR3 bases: TGTGCCAGCAGCGTAGACGAGTACGAGCAGTACTTC.

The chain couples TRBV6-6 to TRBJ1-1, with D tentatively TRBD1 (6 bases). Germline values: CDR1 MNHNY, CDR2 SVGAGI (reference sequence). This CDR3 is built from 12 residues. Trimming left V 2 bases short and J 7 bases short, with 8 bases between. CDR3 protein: CASSYKGDEAFF. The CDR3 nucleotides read TGTGCCAGCAGTTACAAGGGGGATGAAGCTTTCTTT.

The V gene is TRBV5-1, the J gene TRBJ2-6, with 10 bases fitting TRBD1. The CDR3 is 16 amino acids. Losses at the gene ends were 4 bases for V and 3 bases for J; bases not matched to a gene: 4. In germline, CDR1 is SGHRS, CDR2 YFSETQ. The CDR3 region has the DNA TGCGCCAGCAGCCGGGGACAGGGGAATGGGGCCAACGTCCTGACTTTC. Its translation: CASSRGQGNGANVLTF.

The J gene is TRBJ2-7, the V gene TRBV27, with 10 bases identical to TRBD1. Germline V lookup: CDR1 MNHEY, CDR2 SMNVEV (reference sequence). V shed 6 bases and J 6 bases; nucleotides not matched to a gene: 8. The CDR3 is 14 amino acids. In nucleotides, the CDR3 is TGTGCCAGCAGCAAAGACAGGGGGCAACTCGAGCAGTACTTC. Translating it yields CASSKDRGQLEQYF.

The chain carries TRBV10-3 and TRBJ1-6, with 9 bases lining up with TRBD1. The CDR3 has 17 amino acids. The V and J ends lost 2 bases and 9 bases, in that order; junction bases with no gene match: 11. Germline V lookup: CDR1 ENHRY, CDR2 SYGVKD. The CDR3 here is CAISERGVGTGSSPLHF. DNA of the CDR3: TGTGCCATCAGTGAGCGGGGGGTAGGGACAGGGAGTTCACCCCTCCACTTT.

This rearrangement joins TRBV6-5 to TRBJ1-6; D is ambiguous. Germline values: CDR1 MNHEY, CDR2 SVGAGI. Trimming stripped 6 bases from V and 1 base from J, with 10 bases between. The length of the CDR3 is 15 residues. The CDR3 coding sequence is TGTGCCAGCAGCCCCCGTTTGTCCTATAATTCACCCCTCCACTTT. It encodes CASSPRLSYNSPLHF.

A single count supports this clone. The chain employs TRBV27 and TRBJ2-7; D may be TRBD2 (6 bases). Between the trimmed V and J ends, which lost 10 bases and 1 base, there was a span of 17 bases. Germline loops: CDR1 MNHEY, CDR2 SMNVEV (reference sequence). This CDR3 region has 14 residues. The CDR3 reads CATSRAAGSYEQYF. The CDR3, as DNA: TGTGCCACCTCTCGGGCCGCGGGGTCCTACGAGCAGTACTTC.

The CDR3 loop reads CASSRQGKGETQYF. In DNA form, the CDR3 reads TGTGCCAGCAGCCGACAGGGGAAGGGAGAGACCCAGTACTTC. The chain joins TRBV2 to TRBJ2-5; 8 nucleotides match TRBD1. This CDR3 contains 14 residues. Germline V gene sequence: CDR1 SNHLY, CDR2 FYNNEI. Losses at the gene ends were 6 bases for V and 4 bases for J; bases not matched to a gene: 7.

The CDR3 loop reads CASSEVLGGTYEQYF. CDR3 bases: TGTGCCAGCAGTGAAGTTCTAGGGGGTACCTACGAGCAGTACTTC. V usage is TRBV6-1 and J usage is TRBJ2-7, with D maybe TRBD1 (6 bases). The germline V and J ends were trimmed by 1 base and 2 bases, with 12 bases remaining between them. The CDR3 loop spans 15 amino acids. Per germline, CDR1 MNHNS and CDR2 SASEGT.

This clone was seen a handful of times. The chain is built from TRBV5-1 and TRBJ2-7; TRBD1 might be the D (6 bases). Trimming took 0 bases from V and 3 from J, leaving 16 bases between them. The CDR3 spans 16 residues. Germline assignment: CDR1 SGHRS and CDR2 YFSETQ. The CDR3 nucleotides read TGCGCCAGCAGCTTGGGGTTGGTGGGGGACATCTACGAGCAGTACTTC. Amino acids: CASSLGLVGDIYEQYF.

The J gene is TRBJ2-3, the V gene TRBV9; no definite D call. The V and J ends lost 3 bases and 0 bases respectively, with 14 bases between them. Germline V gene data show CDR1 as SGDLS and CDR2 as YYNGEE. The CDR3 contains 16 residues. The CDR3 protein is CASSAQWLTSTDTQYF. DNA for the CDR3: TGTGCCAGCAGCGCCCAGTGGTTGACTAGCACAGATACGCAGTATTTT.

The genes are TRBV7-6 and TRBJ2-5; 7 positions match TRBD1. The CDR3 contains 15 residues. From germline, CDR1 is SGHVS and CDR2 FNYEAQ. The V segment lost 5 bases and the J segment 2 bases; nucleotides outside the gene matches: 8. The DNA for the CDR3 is TGTGCCAGCAGCCGAGCCCAGACAGGGCAAGAGACCCAGTACTTC. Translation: CASSRAQTGQETQYF.

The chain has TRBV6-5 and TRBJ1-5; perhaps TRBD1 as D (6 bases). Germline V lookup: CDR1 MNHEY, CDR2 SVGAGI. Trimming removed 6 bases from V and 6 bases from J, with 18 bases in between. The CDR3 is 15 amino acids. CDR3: CASRNTGRGGQPQHF. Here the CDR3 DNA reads TGTGCCAGCAGAAACACAGGGAGGGGTGGTCAGCCCCAGCATTTT.

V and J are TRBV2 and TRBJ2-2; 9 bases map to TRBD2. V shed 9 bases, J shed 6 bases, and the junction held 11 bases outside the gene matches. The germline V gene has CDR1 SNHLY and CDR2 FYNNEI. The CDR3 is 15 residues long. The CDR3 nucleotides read TGTGCCAGTTATCGGCTAGCGGGAAACGCCGGGGAGCTGTTTTTT. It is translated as CASYRLAGNAGELFF. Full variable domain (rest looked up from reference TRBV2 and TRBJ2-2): EPEVTQTPSHQVTQMGQEVILRCVPISNHLYFYWYRQILGQKVEFLVSFYNNEISEKSEIFDDQFSVERPDGSNFTLKIRSTKLEDSAMYFCASYRLAGNAGELFFGEGSRLTVL.

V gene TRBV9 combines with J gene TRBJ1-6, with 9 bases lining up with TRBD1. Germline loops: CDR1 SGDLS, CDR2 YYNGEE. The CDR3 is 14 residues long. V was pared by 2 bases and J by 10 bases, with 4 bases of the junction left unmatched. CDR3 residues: CASSVGQGRSPLHF. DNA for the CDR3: TGTGCCAGCAGCGTGGGACAGGGCCGGTCACCCCTCCACTTT.

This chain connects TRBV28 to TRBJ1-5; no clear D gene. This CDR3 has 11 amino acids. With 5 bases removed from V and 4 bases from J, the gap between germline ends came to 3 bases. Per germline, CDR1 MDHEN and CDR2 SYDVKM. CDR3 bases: TGTGCCAGCAGTATAAATCAGCCCCAGCATTTT. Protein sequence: CASSINQPQHF.

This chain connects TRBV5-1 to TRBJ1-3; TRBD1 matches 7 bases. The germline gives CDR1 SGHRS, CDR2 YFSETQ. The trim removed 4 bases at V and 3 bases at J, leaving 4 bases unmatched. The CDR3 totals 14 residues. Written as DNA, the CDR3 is TGCGCCAGCAGCCTAGGGACAGTTGGAAACACCATATATTTT. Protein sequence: CASSLGTVGNTIYF.